The rows below give T cell receptor beta chains drawn from one sample of a study of blood T cell repertoires in COVID-19. Clones were sequenced by immunoSEQ multiplex PCR, and TCRdb holds only the in-frame ones, with some missing. The sample carries about 210,000 clones, under 90% recorded once. Sample: PBMCs or T cells enriched from blood (not recorded which). These receptors were taken from a woman aged 45-65 years with acute COVID-19. The CDR3 runs from the conserved cysteine through the conserved F or W. The D gene is left open where the match is weak. Not all rows give a size; the values are once, few, many and, for expanded clones, a class.

d_gene | j_gene | abundance | v_gene | CDR3aa | CDR3nt
TRBD1 | TRBJ1-6 | . | TRBV11-2 | CASSLTGQSSPLHF | TGTGCCAGCAGCTTGACGGGACAGTCTTCACCCCTCCACTTT
TRBD2 | TRBJ2-7 | once | TRBV28 | CASRGGDGSYEQYF | TGTGCCAGCAGGGGGGGGGATGGCTCCTACGAGCAGTACTTC
. | TRBJ2-1 | . | TRBV10-3 | CAISDSPEQFF | TGTGCCATCAGTGATAGCCCTGAGCAGTTCTTC
TRBD1 | TRBJ2-1 | . | TRBV5-1 | CASSLTGGQVHEQFF | TGCGCCAGCAGCCTGACAGGGGGCCAGGTCCATGAGCAGTTCTTC
TRBD1 | TRBJ1-5 | few | TRBV30 | CAWGGQGAGQPQHF | TGTGCCTGGGGAGGACAGGGGGCTGGTCAGCCCCAGCATTTT
TRBD2 | TRBJ2-1 | . | TRBV18 | CASSPQRGGVEQFF | TGTGCCAGCTCACCCCAGCGGGGGGGCGTTGAGCAGTTCTTC
TRBD2 | TRBJ2-5 | . | TRBV27 | CASSFLASGGQETQYF | TGTGCCAGCAGTTTTTTGGCTAGCGGGGGCCAAGAGACCCAGTACTTC
TRBD2 | TRBJ2-3 | few | TRBV10-3 | CAISELAGSTDTQYF | TGTGCCATCAGTGAGTTAGCGGGGAGCACAGATACGCAGTATTTT
. | TRBJ2-1 | . | TRBV19 | CASSMGGLTQFF | TGTGCCAGTAGTATGGGGGGGCTAACCCAGTTCTTC
TRBD1 | TRBJ2-1 | . | TRBV11-2 | CASSFGGTGINEQFF | TGTGCCAGCAGCTTTGGAGGGACAGGGATCAATGAGCAGTTCTTC
TRBD2 | TRBJ2-3 | . | TRBV19 | CASRISGRAFTDTQYF | TGTGCCAGTAGGATTAGCGGGAGGGCCTTCACAGATACGCAGTATTTT
. | TRBJ1-1 | . | TRBV13 | CASSTWSGGWGAFF | TGTGCCAGCAGCACTTGGTCGGGGGGCTGGGGAGCTTTCTTT
TRBD1 | TRBJ1-2 | . | TRBV28 | CASSTRTGSQLGYTF | TGTGCCAGCAGCACCCGGACAGGGTCCCAACTAGGCTACACCTTC
TRBD1 | TRBJ1-1 | . | TRBV5-1 | CASSWDSTEAFF | TGCGCCAGCAGCTGGGACAGCACTGAAGCTTTCTTT
. | TRBJ2-5 | . | TRBV5-8 | CASSRDIAETQYF | TGTGCCAGCAGCCGGGACATTGCGGAGACCCAGTACTTC
TRBD1 | TRBJ1-2 | . | TRBV30 | CAWRTTGATNYGYTF | TGTGCCTGGAGGACCACAGGGGCTACTAACTATGGCTACACCTTC
. | TRBJ1-5 | . | TRBV28 | CASSRRTAFSNQPQHF | TGTGCCAGCAGCCGTCGGACAGCATTCTCCAATCAGCCCCAGCATTTT
TRBD1 | TRBJ2-3 | once | TRBV5-4 | CASSIRDRGGDTQYF | TGTGCCAGCAGCATCCGGGACAGGGGGGGGGATACGCAGTATTTT
TRBD2 | TRBJ2-5 | . | TRBV30 | CAWSGLAGETQYF | TGTGCCTGGAGTGGACTAGCGGGAGAGACCCAGTACTTC
TRBD2 | TRBJ2-3 | . | TRBV9 | CASSVASGGAGTDTQYF | TGTGCCAGCAGCGTAGCTAGCGGGGGGGCCGGCACAGATACGCAGTATTTT
. | TRBJ2-3 | . | TRBV7-6 | CASSVLNTQYF | TGTGCCAGCTCGGTACTGAATACGCAGTATTTT
. | TRBJ2-1 | . | TRBV12-3/TRBV12-4 | CASRWAAGTFF | .
. | TRBJ1-4 | . | TRBV19 | CASKNRGTNEKLFF | TGTGCCAGTAAAAATCGGGGGACTAATGAAAAACTGTTTTTT
. | TRBJ1-2 | . | TRBV28 | CASSLRGFDYGYTF | TGTGCCAGCAGTTTAAGAGGTTTTGACTATGGCTACACCTTC